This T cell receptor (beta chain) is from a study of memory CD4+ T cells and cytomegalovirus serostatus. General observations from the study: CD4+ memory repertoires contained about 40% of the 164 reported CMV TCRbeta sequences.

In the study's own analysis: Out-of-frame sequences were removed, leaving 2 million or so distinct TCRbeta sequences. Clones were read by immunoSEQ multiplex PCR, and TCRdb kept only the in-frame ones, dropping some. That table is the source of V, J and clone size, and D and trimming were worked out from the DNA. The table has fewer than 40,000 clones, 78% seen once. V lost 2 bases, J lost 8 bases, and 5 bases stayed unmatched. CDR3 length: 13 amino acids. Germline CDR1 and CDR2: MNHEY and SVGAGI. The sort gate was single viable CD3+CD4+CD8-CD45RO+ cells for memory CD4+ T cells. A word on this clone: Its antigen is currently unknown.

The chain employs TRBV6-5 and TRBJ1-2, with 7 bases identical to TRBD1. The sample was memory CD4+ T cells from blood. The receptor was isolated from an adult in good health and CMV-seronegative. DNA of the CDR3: TGTGCCAGCAGTTACGGAGACAGGGTCGGCTACACCTTC. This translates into CASSYGDRVGYTF.